This is a list of T cell receptor beta chains from one sample in a study of cytomegalovirus exposure and HLA in healthy donors. Profiling relied on immunoSEQ multiplex PCR, and the TCRdb table lists in-frame clones only, not all of them. The data show about 200,000 clones, roughly 13% seen once. The sample taken for sequencing was PBMCs. These receptor sequences come from a middle-aged man in good health and CMV-seropositive. Each CDR3 is given with its conserved first and last residue. A D gene is named only where the DNA matches it firmly. Rows may omit the clone size; those that give it use once, few, many or a size class.

d_call	v_call	clone_size	j_call	cdr3_aa	cdr3_nt
TRBD2	TRBV5-4	.	TRBJ2-5	CASSLAGRGGQETQYF	TGTGCCAGCAGCTTGGCAGGGCGGGGGGGCCAAGAGACCCAGTACTTC
TRBD1	TRBV27	few	TRBJ1-6	CASSLRTGGLSYNSPLHF	TGTGCCAGCAGTTTGAGGACAGGGGGCTTGTCGTATAATTCACCCCTCCACTTT
TRBD1	TRBV7-2	.	TRBJ1-5	CASSLVRTGGQPQHF	TGTGCCAGCAGCTTAGTGAGGACAGGGGGTCAGCCCCAGCATTTT
.	TRBV9	.	TRBJ2-7	CASSVGGDRSYEQYF	TGTGCCAGCAGCGTAGGGGGGGACCGAAGCTACGAGCAGTACTTC
TRBD2	TRBV30	.	TRBJ2-7	CAWSISGALSYEQYF	TGTGCCTGGAGTATTAGCGGGGCGCTCTCCTACGAGCAGTACTTC
TRBD1	TRBV28	few	TRBJ2-7	CATSDRTWGEQYF	TGTGCCACTTCGGACAGGACGTGGGGGGAGCAGTACTTC
.	TRBV6-6	.	TRBJ1-6	CASSYKQDNSPLHF	TGTGCCAGCAGTTACAAACAGGATAATTCACCCCTCCACTTT
TRBD1	TRBV5-4	few	TRBJ1-4	CASSAGQGNEKLFF	TGTGCCAGCAGCGCTGGACAGGGCAATGAAAAACTGTTTTTT
TRBD1	TRBV29-1	few	TRBJ1-2	CSAALAGQGGHTF	TGCAGCGCAGCCCTGGCGGGACAGGGTGGTCACACCTTC
.	TRBV9	.	TRBJ1-2	CASTYKKAGDYGYTF	TGTGCCAGCACCTACAAAAAGGCAGGGGACTATGGCTACACCTTC
.	TRBV30	.	TRBJ1-1	CAWSGRTEAFF	TGTGCCTGGAGCGGGAGAACGGAAGCTTTCTTT
.	TRBV9	.	TRBJ1-1	CASSVAEGSGLREAFF	TGTGCCAGCAGCGTAGCTGAGGGCTCCGGATTAAGGGAAGCTTTCTTT
TRBD2	TRBV9	.	TRBJ2-5	CASSVGFQSLGGGAEETQYF	TGTGCCAGCAGCGTAGGATTCCAGTCGCTCGGCGGGGGGGCCGAGGAGACCCAGTACTTC
.	TRBV7-3	.	TRBJ1-1	CASSLGGDGEAFF	TGTGCCAGCAGCTTAGGGGGGGACGGTGAAGCTTTCTTT
.	TRBV6-1	.	TRBJ1-4	CASSESNGNEKLFF	TGTGCCAGCAGTGAAAGCAATGGTAATGAAAAACTGTTTTTT
TRBD1	TRBV10-3	.	TRBJ2-5	CAIRPAGGQETQYF	TGTGCCATCAGGCCGGCAGGGGGTCAAGAGACCCAGTACTTC
.	TRBV29-1	.	TRBJ2-5	CSVGSPRETQYF	TGCAGCGTTGGCTCGCCCCGGGAGACCCAGTACTTC
.	TRBV4-2	.	TRBJ2-2	CASSQEPFQDTGELFF	TGTGCCAGCAGCCAAGAACCGTTCCAGGACACCGGGGAGCTGTTTTTT
TRBD1	TRBV18	few	TRBJ1-1	CASYFTGVDTEAFF	TGTGCCAGCTACTTTACAGGGGTAGACACTGAAGCTTTCTTT
.	TRBV5-8	.	TRBJ2-3	CASSSRVFTDTQYF	TGTGCCAGCAGTTCACGGGTATTCACAGATACGCAGTATTTT
TRBD2	TRBV5-4	.	TRBJ2-2	CASSLAPSGGPNTGELFF	TGTGCCAGCAGCTTGGCCCCCAGCGGGGGGCCGAACACCGGGGAGCTGTTTTTT
.	TRBV5-1	few	TRBJ2-5	CASSHKQETQYF	TGCGCCAGCAGCCACAAACAAGAGACCCAGTACTTC
.	TRBV11-2	few	TRBJ2-3	CASTTSVLSGGSTDTQYF	TGTGCCAGCACCACATCAGTTTTGTCGGGTGGGAGCACAGATACGCAGTATTTT
.	TRBV18	few	TRBJ1-2	CASSPGAGFYTF	TGTGCCAGCTCACCAGGTGCGGGGTTCTACACCTTC
TRBD1	TRBV9	.	TRBJ2-1	CASSVSGTGGSGEQFF	TGTGCCAGCAGCGTATCGGGGACAGGGGGATCAGGTGAGCAGTTCTTC
TRBD1	TRBV6-1	.	TRBJ1-3	CASSAKPGQGGNTIYF	TGTGCCAGCAGTGCTAAACCGGGACAGGGGGGAAACACCATATATTTT
TRBD1	TRBV10-3	.	TRBJ2-5	CAISESGSGTGVETQYF	TGTGCCATCAGTGAGTCGGGGTCCGGGACAGGGGTCGAGACCCAGTACTTC
TRBD1	TRBV27	few	TRBJ1-1	CASSWGQHTEAFF	TGTGCCAGCAGTTGGGGACAGCACACTGAAGCTTTCTTT
.	TRBV28	.	TRBJ1-5	CASSWQNQPQHF	TGTGCCAGCAGTTGGCAGAATCAGCCCCAGCATTTT
TRBD1	TRBV18	.	TRBJ2-5	CASSPLGQGVETQYF	TGTGCCAGCTCACCACTGGGACAGGGTGTCGAGACCCAGTACTTC
TRBD1	TRBV6-5	few	TRBJ1-6	CASSRGTGPNSPLHF	TGTGCCAGCAGCCGGGGGACAGGGCCTAATTCACCCCTCCACTTT
TRBD2	TRBV7-2	few	TRBJ2-1	CASSITGGPVNEQFF	TGTGCCAGCAGTATCACGGGGGGGCCGGTCAATGAGCAGTTCTTC
.	TRBV7-2	few	TRBJ2-2	CASKGGFNTGELFF	TGTGCCTCGAAGGGCGGGTTTAACACCGGGGAGCTGTTTTTT
.	TRBV7-8	.	TRBJ1-1	CASSFTAVNTEAFF	TGTGCCAGCAGCTTTACAGCGGTGAACACTGAAGCTTTCTTT
.	TRBV28	.	TRBJ1-5	CASSPPRQPQHF	TGTGCCAGCAGCCCCCCGCGCCAGCCCCAGCATTTT
.	TRBV28	few	TRBJ2-5	CASSRQPGQETQYF	TGTGCCAGCAGTCGACAGCCAGGACAAGAGACCCAGTACTTC
.	TRBV6-4	few	TRBJ2-3	CASTYTDTQYF	TGTGCCAGCACCTACACAGATACGCAGTATTTT
.	TRBV18	.	TRBJ2-6	CASSPLGSGANVLTF	TGTGCCAGCTCACCCCTCGGCTCTGGGGCCAACGTCCTGACTTTC
TRBD2	TRBV27	.	TRBJ2-1	CASSWTSGGYNEQFF	TGTGCCAGCAGTTGGACTAGCGGGGGGTACAATGAGCAGTTCTTC
.	TRBV5-8	few	TRBJ1-6	CASSLLQDSPLHF	TGTGCCAGCAGCTTACTCCAAGATTCACCCCTCCACTTT
TRBD1	TRBV5-1	.	TRBJ1-3	CASRWTGTANTIYF	TGCGCCAGCAGATGGACAGGGACAGCAAACACCATATATTTT
.	TRBV4-1	.	TRBJ1-3	CASSLYADSSGNTIYF	TGCGCCAGCAGCCTATATGCGGACAGCTCTGGAAACACCATATATTTT
TRBD1	TRBV20-1	.	TRBJ1-2	CNAHSRGGYTF	TGCAACGCACACTCCAGGGGGGGCTACACCTTC
.	TRBV4-3	few	TRBJ2-2	CASSQEFIGELFF	TGCGCCAGCAGCCAAGAATTCATCGGGGAGCTGTTTTTT
TRBD1	TRBV7-3	.	TRBJ2-5	CASSLGTGETQYF	TGTGCCAGCAGCCTGGGGACAGGGGAGACCCAGTACTTC
.	TRBV7-9	.	TRBJ1-1	CAKQQPPSENTEAFF	TGTGCGAAACAGCAGCCCCCTAGCGAAAACACTGAAGCTTTCTTT
TRBD2	TRBV5-1	.	TRBJ2-5	CASTRGGVVETQYF	TGCGCCAGCACCCGTGGGGGGGTGGTCGAGACCCAGTACTTC
TRBD1	TRBV6-1	.	TRBJ1-2	CASSEYYGQGSNYGYTF	TGTGCCAGCAGTGAATACTATGGACAGGGTAGTAACTATGGCTACACCTTC
TRBD1	TRBV4-1	few	TRBJ2-2	CASSHPQGGWLFF	TGCGCCAGCAGCCATCCACAGGGGGGTTGGCTGTTTTTT
.	TRBV15	.	TRBJ1-3	CATSRDARSSGNTIYF	TGTGCCACCAGCAGAGATGCCAGGTCCTCTGGAAACACCATATATTTT
TRBD2	TRBV5-4	.	TRBJ2-1	CATRLAGENEQFF	TGTGCCACCCGACTAGCGGGGGAAAATGAGCAGTTCTTC
TRBD1	TRBV7-9	few	TRBJ1-2	CASSLGQGLNDGYTF	TGTGCCAGCAGCTTAGGACAGGGACTTAATGATGGCTACACCTTC
.	TRBV6-1	.	TRBJ1-2	CASSADGTGYGYTF	TGTGCCAGCAGTGCTGATGGAACAGGGTATGGCTACACCTTC
.	TRBV6-4	.	TRBJ1-5	CASSDSPMEAGNQPQHF	TGTGCCAGCAGTGACTCTCCAATGGAAGCGGGCAATCAGCCCCAGCATTTT
TRBD1	TRBV28	.	TRBJ2-5	CASSLAGGYRETQYF	TGTGCCAGCAGTTTAGCAGGGGGATATAGGGAGACCCAGTACTTC
.	TRBV30	.	TRBJ1-1	CAWSSQLGTEAFF	TGTGCCTGGAGTTCACAGTTGGGTACTGAAGCTTTCTTT
TRBD2	TRBV29-1	few	TRBJ2-1	CSVELAGYNEQFF	TGCAGCGTAGAGCTAGCGGGGTACAATGAGCAGTTCTTC
.	TRBV10-2	.	TRBJ2-5	CASSILQGGLETQYF	TGCGCCAGCAGTATCTTACAGGGGGGGCTGGAGACCCAGTACTTC
TRBD2	TRBV4-1	few	TRBJ2-1	CASSHRLAGQYNEQFF	TGCGCCAGCAGCCATCGACTAGCGGGGCAGTACAATGAGCAGTTCTTC